A selection of T cell receptor beta chains follows, all from one sample in a study of T cells in Graves' hyperthyroidism and ophthalmopathy. TCRdb used MiXCR to reprocess the multiplex PCR reads, holding one entry per CDR3 protein. The sample lists a few hundred thousand distinct CDR3 sequences; less than 20% were seen once. Sample: blood. These receptors were taken from a woman under 40 with Graves' hyperthyroidism. The CDR3 runs from the conserved cysteine through the conserved F or W.

J gene,V gene,CDR3 protein
TRBJ1-2,TRBV27,CASRRDRGINGYTF
TRBJ2-2,TRBV24-1,CATSEGDRRDTGELFF
TRBJ2-1,TRBV5-1,CASSPQTGILYNEQFF
TRBJ1-1,TRBV30,CAWSLRGFGAFF
TRBJ2-5,TRBV28,CASSPSPPLETQYF
TRBJ2-5,TRBV29-1,CSVDPLLAAYQETQYF
TRBJ2-1,TRBV12-3/TRBV12-4,CASSRSGRAFYNEQFF
TRBJ2-2,TRBV4-1,CASSQEGPGELFF
TRBJ1-2,TRBV24-1,CATSGQGDHGYTF
TRBJ1-4,TRBV15,CATSRVVTATNEKLFF
TRBJ1-5,TRBV20-1,CSAREGSDQPQHF
TRBJ1-4,TRBV11-2,CASSFPENEKLFF
TRBJ1-5,TRBV30,CAWSGASNQPQHF
TRBJ1-2,TRBV6-1,CASRGGEAGYTF
TRBJ1-6,TRBV30,CAWSGLGFALHF
TRBJ2-5,TRBV20-1,CSARGDGWPAQYF
TRBJ2-5,TRBV27,CAMPPKWDVPETQYF
TRBJ2-1,TRBV3-1,CASSRQLAGDGEQFF
TRBJ1-4,TRBV10-3,CATQGPTNEKLFF
TRBJ1-4,TRBV5-6,CASSTDGYPSEKLFF
TRBJ2-3,TRBV27,CASSFTFGTDTQYF
TRBJ2-2,TRBV24-1,CATSDFSGTTYGELFF
TRBJ2-5,TRBV7-2,CASSSYRLQETQYF
TRBJ1-2,TRBV5-5,CASSLAQRRGQGAYGYTF
TRBJ2-3,TRBV5-6,CASSLDTGRTLMGLAGAIDTQYF
TRBJ2-3,TRBV5-4,CASSSTSGRGGDTQYF
TRBJ2-1,TRBV20-1,CSASMDRDSYNEQFF
TRBJ2-1,TRBV3-1,CASSHVWSTGTQGFNEQFF
TRBJ2-2,TRBV6-1,CASIGTGVAGELFF
TRBJ2-7,TRBV29-1,CSVEVTPYEQYF
TRBJ2-7,TRBV28,CASSFSRFSYEQYF
TRBJ2-1,TRBV19,CASSTPWAGAPNEQFF
TRBJ2-7,TRBV18,CASSPRASPYEQYF
TRBJ1-2,TRBV28,CASSSPEDREGKRNGYTF
TRBJ2-7,TRBV10-3,CAIGESKVAGSSYEQYF
TRBJ2-3,TRBV2,CASRITSSTDTQYF
TRBJ1-2,TRBV7-2,CASSSSRGLSYTF
TRBJ2-3,TRBV6-2/TRBV6-3,CASSYIMDTQYF
TRBJ2-5,TRBV7-2,CASSHPVPARSQYF
TRBJ2-7,TRBV10-2,CASRIERSSEQYF
TRBJ2-3,TRBV4-2,CASSQVAGGPTDTQYF
TRBJ1-1,TRBV5-1,CASSPTGVNTEAFF